This note documents a single TCR beta chain sequence. What it recognizes is unknown. The data were taken from a study of T cells expressing NK-cell markers. Study information: The sequencing cohort of eight donors included seven HCMV-seropositive individuals and one seronegative individual.

TCRdb reprocessed the 5' RACE reads and keeps a single row for each CDR3 protein, giving no DNA. This sample's clone table lists some 300,000 distinct CDR3 sequences. Whole-study results and caveats: Of the CD8+ T cells in about 6 donors, roughly 1.0-7.5% belonged to dominant NKG2C+ clonotypes.

The CDR3 runs to 16 residues. CDR1 SGHDT and CDR2 YYEEEE come from the germline V gene. The sequencing sample was made of blood T cells: a sorted CD56 or NKG2C T cell subset, CD4+ or CD8+ T cells, or bulk PBMC T cells (not recorded which). The sequence was collected from a man younger than 35 in good health. This chain joins TRBV5-6 and TRBJ2-2; lacking DNA, the TRBD1 call made by TCRdb goes unchecked. The CDR3 sequence: CASSQLGRMNTGELFF.